This TCR beta chain was sequenced during a study of Ad26.COV2.S vaccination and SARS-CoV-2 variants. At the level of the study: Donor was one of the participants in the Ad26.COV2.S arm of the COV1001 trial. General study findings and limits: Total T cell responses may have been underestimated by the TCR breadth and depth analyses. Once vaccination had occurred, spike-specific CD8+ and CD4+ T cell responses reportedly showed substantial breadth. The study found higher spike-specific TCR breadth in vaccine than placebo recipients.

Sample treatment: about 20 received Ad26.COV2.S at low or high dose, single or two shots; several received placebo; per-sample allocation not given. Material that was analyzed had been drawn on day 63 after the first vaccine or placebo injection. Germline assignment: CDR1 SGHNT and CDR2 YYREEE (reference sequence). J was trimmed by 1 base and V by 4 bases; bases with no gene match: 4. CDR3 length: 14 amino acids. The protocol was immunoSEQ multiplex PCR, while the TCRdb copy is restricted to in-frame clones and leaves out a portion. The table has 300,000 to 400,000 clones, about 88% seen once; the top ten hold 2.5% to 3.5%. As for this clone: Its specificity is not known.

This rearrangement joins TRBV5-4 to TRBJ2-7; 8 nucleotides align to TRBD1. The TCR originated in a person aged 18 to 65 who received the Ad26.COV2.S COVID-19 vaccine or a placebo. The specimen comprised peripheral blood, sampled in a trial of Ad26.COV2.S vaccine versus placebo. The CDR3 bases are TGTGCCAGCAGCCAAGACAGGGGATCCTACGAGCAGTACTTC. It specifies CASSQDRGSYEQYF.